This T cell receptor (beta chain) was obtained from a study of cytomegalovirus exposure and HLA in healthy donors. Findings and limits, study-wide: Differences between HLA loci emerged in a later analysis of TCR association rates, with DRB1 most and HLA-C fewest. Reportedly, cytomegalovirus status was diagnosed with high sensitivity and specificity. Donors were assumed by presence/absence analyses to have roughly uniform sequencing depth.

Both 60 Vbeta primers and 13 Jbeta primers went into the PCR. Repertoires were generated with immunoSEQ multiplex PCR, while TCRdb's copy carries only in-frame clones and drops some. The sample carries some 150,000 clones, roughly 80% recorded once. On this clone: Its antigen is still unknown.

This CDR3 is built from 17 residues. CDR1 is SGHNT and CDR2 is YENEEA in the germline V gene. With V trimmed by 2 bases and J by 7 bases, 14 bases remained unmatched. The donors gave bone marrow, and they were healthy. This TCR derives from a boy under 10 years old in good health and CMV-seronegative. Sequenced material: PBMCs. The chain has TRBV11-3 and TRBJ2-1, with 7 nucleotides matching TRBD2. The CDR3: CASSLRTSAAGGNEQFF. The CDR3 DNA is TGTGCCAGCAGCTTAAGAACTAGCGCTGCCGGGGGTAATGAGCAGTTCTTC.